The TCR beta chain under discussion was sequenced for a study of T cells after yellow fever vaccination. In TCRdb, the 5' RACE reads were re-called with MiXCR into one record per CDR3 protein. The sample contains around 100,000 distinct CDR3 sequences, about 5.8% of which appear only once. This clonotype has a count of ten or more. Its antigen is unidentified. Study conclusions and caveats: Booster samples showed a return of most primary-vaccination clones (around 96% CD4, 88% CD8). Repertoires obtained by FACS sorting could include abundant clonotypes that entered as contaminants from the bulk population.

CDR3 size: 15 residues. From germline, CDR1 is LGHNT and CDR2 FRNRAP. The V end lost 7 bases, the J end lost 0 bases, and 13 bases lay between the germline ends. The receptor was derived from a young man who received the YFV17D yellow fever vaccine. The V and J genes are TRBV12-5 and TRBJ2-1, with D possibly being TRBD2 (6 bases). The specimen comprised CD8+ T cells sorted from PBMCs, sampled 10 days after the yellow fever booster vaccination. CDR3: CASAYGGGSYNEQFF. The CDR3 DNA reads as TGTGCTAGTGCCTACGGGGGTGGCTCCTACAATGAGCAGTTCTTC.